The rows below give T cell receptor beta chains drawn from one sample of a study of tumor-infiltrating lymphocytes in primary liver carcinoma. From the multiplex PCR reads, TCRdb called clonotypes with MiXCR, one entry per CDR3 protein. Seen here are roughly 330,000 distinct CDR3 sequences, roughly two thirds observed once, and the top ten hold roughly 6%. Sequencing was done on a sample of peripheral blood. These receptors were obtained from a man aged 35-49 years with primary liver carcinoma and hepatitis B virus infection. Both conserved end residues are part of each CDR3. The D gene is left open where the match is weak. Part of the rows lack a size; the others show once, few, many or a class for expanded clones.

D gene,J gene,CDR3 length,V gene,clone size,CDR3 DNA,CDR3 protein
-,TRBJ2-1,16,TRBV11-2,-,TGTGCCAGCAGCTTAAGCTATTCCACTTCCTACAGTGAGCAGTTCTTC,CASSLSYSTSYSEQFF
-,TRBJ1-1,17,TRBV5-1,-,TGCGCCAGCAGCTTGAGAGCAACAGGGATGTTGAACACTGAAGCTTTCTTT,CASSLRATGMLNTEAFF
-,TRBJ2-2,15,TRBV11-2,-,TGTGCCAGCGGCTTAATGTCCACTAACACCGGGGAGCTGTTATTT,CASGLMSTNTGELLF
-,TRBJ1-5,13,TRBV6-5,-,TGTGCCAGCAGTGACGAGAGCAATCAGCCCCAGCATTTT,CASSDESNQPQHF
TRBD1,TRBJ2-7,13,TRBV14,once,TGTGCCAGCAGCACACAGGGGTCCCACGAGCAGTACTTC,CASSTQGSHEQYF
-,TRBJ2-7,9,TRBV7-9,once,TGTGCCAGCGGAGACAAGCAGTACTTC,CASGDKQYF
TRBD1,TRBJ2-5,15,TRBV5-8,few,TGTGCCAGCAGCCCCTCCGGGACAGCCCAAGAGACCCAGTACTTC,CASSPSGTAQETQYF
TRBD2,TRBJ2-7,15,TRBV14,-,TGTGCCAGCAGCCAAGTCAGCGGGAGGGCCGGCGAGCAGTACTTC,CASSQVSGRAGEQYF
-,TRBJ1-5,18,TRBV11-2,many,TGTGCCAGCAGCTTAGCCCTTTACGGCAGGGAAACTAATCAGCCCCAGCATTTT,CASSLALYGRETNQPQHF
-,TRBJ2-7,18,TRBV6-2/TRBV6-3,few,TGTGCCAGCAGTCCTAGGACCTTAGGGGGAGGATTCTCCTACGAGCAGTACTTC,CASSPRTLGGGFSYEQYF
TRBD2,TRBJ2-1,16,TRBV4-1,once,TGCGCCAGCAGCCGGGTCATAGCGGGAAAAGACAATGAGCAGTTCTTC,CASSRVIAGKDNEQFF
-,TRBJ1-6,14,TRBV7-9,-,TGTACCAGCGGCCCCGACGGGGGGAATTCACCCCTCCACTTT,CTSGPDGGNSPLHF
-,TRBJ2-7,16,TRBV4-2,medium-sized,TGTGCCAGCAGCCAAGGGCTTAGCGGCTTTACGTACGAGCAGTACTTC,CASSQGLSGFTYEQYF
-,TRBJ1-6,15,TRBV7-6,-,TGTGCCAGCAGCTTATTTCAGGGCTCTAATTCACCCCTCCACTTT,CASSLFQGSNSPLHF
TRBD1,TRBJ1-1,14,TRBV6-5,-,TGTGCCAGCAGTTACTCACAGGGGGCGTGGAGGGCTTTCTTT,CASSYSQGAWRAFF
-,TRBJ2-7,13,TRBV11-1,-,TGTACCAGCAGCTTAGGGCCCACTTACGAGCAGTACTTC,CTSSLGPTYEQYF
-,TRBJ1-1,13,TRBV20-1,-,TGCAGTGCTATGGGTCCGGACTTATCAAATGCTTTCTTT,CSAMGPDLSNAFF
TRBD1,TRBJ1-2,15,TRBV6-6,-,TGTATCAGCAGTTACCCCGGACAGGACCTCTTGGGCTACACCTTC,CISSYPGQDLLGYTF
-,TRBJ1-2,12,TRBV6-6,many,TGTGCCAGCAGTAATATGGGGAATGGCTACACCTTC,CASSNMGNGYTF
-,TRBJ1-5,16,TRBV6-1,many,TGTGCCAGCAGTGAGCGGCTGGGGGCAAGCAATCAGCCCCAGCATTTT,CASSERLGASNQPQHF
-,TRBJ2-3,16,TRBV11-2,-,TGTACCAGCAGCTTAGATAGGGCAGGGAAGACAGATACGCAGTATTTT,CTSSLDRAGKTDTQYF
TRBD2,TRBJ2-1,16,TRBV5-1,-,TGCGCCAGCAGCACTGTCCTAGCGGGGGGAATGTTTGAGCAGTTCTTC,CASSTVLAGGMFEQFF
TRBD2,TRBJ2-1,16,TRBV24-1,-,TGTGCCACCAGTACTAGCGGGAGTTCCTCCTACAATGAGCTGTTCTTC,CATSTSGSSSYNELFF
TRBD2,TRBJ2-3,18,TRBV11-2,-,TGTGCCAGTGACCGGGGACTAGCGGGAGGTCATACCAGGGATACGCAGTATTTT,CASDRGLAGGHTRDTQYF
-,TRBJ2-2,13,TRBV7-3,few,TGTGCCAGCAGTTTTGGACTTGACGGGGAGCTGTTTTTT,CASSFGLDGELFF
-,TRBJ2-3,13,TRBV11-2,-,TGTACCAGCAGCTTGGGGGAGGTGGATACGCAGTATTTT,CTSSLGEVDTQYF
TRBD2,TRBJ2-3,15,TRBV5-4,-,TGTGCCACCGCACGGGCGGGAGCCTTCGCAGATACGAAGTATTTT,CATARAGAFADTKYF
TRBD1,TRBJ2-7,13,TRBV10-3,-,TGTGCCGTCAGGACGCTCAGGGGGCACGAGCAGTACTTC,CAVRTLRGHEQYF
-,TRBJ2-5,13,TRBV7-8,-,TGTGCCAGCAGCTTGGAACTCGGAGAGACCCAGTACTTC,CASSLELGETQYF
TRBD1,TRBJ2-7,15,TRBV4-3,-,TGCGCCAGTAGCCAAGTTGGGGACAGGTCCTACGAGCAGTACTTC,CASSQVGDRSYEQYF
TRBD2,TRBJ2-3,15,TRBV28,-,TGTGCCAGCAGCTCGGGAGGGCCTGGCACAGATACGCAGTATTTT,CASSSGGPGTDTQYF
TRBD1,TRBJ1-2,14,TRBV11-2,-,TGTGCCAGCAGCCCCGGGACAGTTAACTATGGCGACACCTTC,CASSPGTVNYGDTF
-,TRBJ2-2,14,TRBV4-1,many,TGCGCCAGCAGTGCGGGACCAAACACCGGGGAGCTGTTTTTT,CASSAGPNTGELFF
TRBD2,TRBJ2-1,16,TRBV5-6,-,TGTGCCAGCAGCAAGCCGGTCGTAGGACTAGACAATGAGCAGTTCTTC,CASSKPVVGLDNEQFF
-,TRBJ2-5,14,TRBV10-3,-,TGTGCCATCAGTGAGTCCACTTTTCAAGAGACCCAGTACTTC,CAISESTFQETQYF
-,TRBJ1-5,13,TRBV6-5,-,TGTGCCAGCAGTTCCCTCGTGCGTCAGCCCAAGCATTTT,CASSSLVRQPKHF
TRBD1,TRBJ2-1,14,TRBV6-2/TRBV6-3,-,TGTGCCAGCAGGGGGACAGGGGTGGACGATGAGCAGTTATTC,CASRGTGVDDEQLF
TRBD2,TRBJ2-5,15,TRBV12-3/TRBV12-4,once,TGTGCCAGCAGCAGACCGAGACTAGCTCCAGAGACCCAGTACTTC,CASSRPRLAPETQYF
-,TRBJ2-7,15,TRBV11-2,many,TGTGCCAGCAGCTGGAGGAGTCTAGCGAGCTACGAGCAGTACTTC,CASSWRSLASYEQYF
-,TRBJ2-1,16,TRBV11-2,-,TGTGCCAGCACCTTAGATCCAGAGAGCTCCTACAATGAGCAGCCCTTC,CASTLDPESSYNEQPF
TRBD1,TRBJ1-4,13,TRBV28,-,TGTGCCAGTACAGGGGGAGGGGATGAAAAACTGTTTTTT,CASTGGGDEKLFF
TRBD1,TRBJ2-3,15,TRBV11-2,-,TGTGCTAGCAGCCCTGTCAGGGGGTTTTATTATACGCAGTATTTT,CASSPVRGFYYTQYF
-,TRBJ1-1,14,TRBV5-6,-,TGTGCCAGCAGCAATATGCACAGGGTGGCTGAAGCTTTCTTT,CASSNMHRVAEAFF
-,TRBJ1-2,13,TRBV12-3/TRBV12-4,-,TGTGCCAACAGAAGGGACGGGAACTACGGCTACACCTTC,CANRRDGNYGYTF
-,TRBJ2-2,15,TRBV12-3/TRBV12-4,few,TGTGCCAGCAGTTGGAGAGCGGGCGGCACCGGGGAGCTGTTTTTT,CASSWRAGGTGELFF
-,TRBJ2-7,13,TRBV28,-,TGTGCCAGCAGACCTAACGGGTCCTACGAGCAGTACTTC,CASRPNGSYEQYF
-,TRBJ2-7,18,TRBV20-1,many,TGCAGTGCTAGAGATCGGCTACCACTGGCAGGGGGGTTCTACGAGCAGTACTTC,CSARDRLPLAGGFYEQYF
-,TRBJ1-4,14,TRBV6-6,many,TGTGCCAGCAGTCCGACAGATACTAATGAAAAACTGTTTTTT,CASSPTDTNEKLFF